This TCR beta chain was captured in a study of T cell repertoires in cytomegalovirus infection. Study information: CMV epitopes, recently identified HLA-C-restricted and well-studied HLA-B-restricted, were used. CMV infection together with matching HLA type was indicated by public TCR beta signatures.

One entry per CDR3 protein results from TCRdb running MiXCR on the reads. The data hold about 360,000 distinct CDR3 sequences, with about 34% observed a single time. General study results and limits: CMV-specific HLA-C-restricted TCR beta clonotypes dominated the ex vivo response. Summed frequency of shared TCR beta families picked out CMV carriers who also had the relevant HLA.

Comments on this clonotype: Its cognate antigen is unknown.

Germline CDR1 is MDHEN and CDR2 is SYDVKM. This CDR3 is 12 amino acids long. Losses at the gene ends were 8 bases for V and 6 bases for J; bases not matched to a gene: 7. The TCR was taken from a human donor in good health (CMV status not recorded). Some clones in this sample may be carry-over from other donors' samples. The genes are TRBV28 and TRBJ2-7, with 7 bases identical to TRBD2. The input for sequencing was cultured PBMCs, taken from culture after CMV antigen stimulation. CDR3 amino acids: CASGPGEGEQYF. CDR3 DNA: TGTGCCAGCGGACCGGGGGAGGGCGAGCAGTACTTC.